One and the same sample provided the 22 T cell receptor beta chains below, sequenced in a study of cytomegalovirus exposure and HLA in healthy donors. Primers for the PCR totalled 60 Vbeta and 13 Jbeta. The repertoire was sequenced with immunoSEQ multiplex PCR; TCRdb's copy has only in-frame clones and lacks some. The table has over 75,000 clones, over 60% seen once. The source material was PBMCs. Every receptor here comes from a man in his sixties in good health and CMV-seropositive.

In the case of this clone: In the same sample, other DNA sequences code for this CDR3. The genes are TRBV19 and TRBJ2-7, with 10 nucleotides matching TRBD1. CDR3 length: 15 amino acids. Per germline, CDR1 LNHDA and CDR2 SQIVND (reference sequence). J gave up 5 bases and V 2 bases, and 6 bases lay outside the gene matches. This CDR3 is CASSIPGQGSDEQYF. CDR3 nucleotide sequence: TGTGCCAGTAGTATACCGGGACAGGGGAGCGACGAGCAGTACTTC.

The chain joins TRBV5-1 to TRBJ2-2; 13 positions agree with TRBD2. The CDR3 spans 16 residues. Germline trimming cut 0 bases from V and 5 bases from J; bases unmatched to any gene: 1. Germline CDR1 and CDR2: SGHRS and YFSETQ. The CDR3 is CASSLGGLAGTGELFF. The CDR3 coding sequence is TGCGCCAGCAGCTTGGGGGGACTAGCGGGGACCGGGGAGCTGTTTTTT.

V and J are TRBV29-1 and TRBJ2-5; tentative D call: TRBD1 (7 bases). This CDR3 is built from 14 residues. V was clipped by 6 bases and J by 3 bases, with 17 bases between them. Germline V gives CDR1 SQVTM, CDR2 ANQGSEA. The CDR3 protein is CSVGGQLLKETQYF. CDR3 nucleotides: TGCAGCGTGGGGGGACAGCTCCTAAAAGAGACCCAGTACTTC.

As DNA, the CDR3 is TGTGCCAGCAGTTCCCGGACAGGTAATTCACCCCTCCACTTT. This gives the protein CASSSRTGNSPLHF. The genes are TRBV6-1 and TRBJ1-6; 7 bases map to TRBD1. J was trimmed by 6 bases and V by 5 bases; bases with no gene match: 4. CDR1 is MNHNS, CDR2 SASEGT, per germline. The length of the CDR3 is 14 residues.

The J gene is TRBJ2-7, the V gene TRBV27; 8 bases map to TRBD1. This CDR3 spans 16 amino acids. Germline V lookup: CDR1 MNHEY, CDR2 SMNVEV (reference sequence). With 3 bases clipped from V and 2 bases from J, the junction kept 9 bases outside the gene matches. The CDR3 DNA reads TGTGCCAGCAGTTTCCTTCAGGGACAGGAAACCTACGAGCAGTACTTC. This codes for CASSFLQGQETYEQYF.

This clone was seen a handful of times. V and J are TRBV4-3 and TRBJ1-3; D is perhaps TRBD1 (5 bases). The germline gives CDR1 LGHNA, CDR2 YSLEER. Trimming shortened V by 5 bases and J by 2 bases, and 16 bases separated the two germline ends. The CDR3 spans 16 residues. Here the CDR3 DNA reads TGCGCCAGCAGCTCAGTCCTTTCGGACACTGGAAACACCATATATTTT. Residues: CASSSVLSDTGNTIYF.

The chain is built from TRBV7-9 and TRBJ2-7; D may be TRBD1 (5 bases). Per the germline V gene, CDR1 is SEHNR and CDR2 is FQNEAQ (reference sequence). This CDR3 comprises 15 residues. Deletions cut 5 bases from V and 6 bases from J, with 20 bases between. CDR3 in DNA: TGTGCCAGCAGCCAAGCACAGGTGCTCCTAACCGAGCAGTACTTC. Residues: CASSQAQVLLTEQYF.

The gene calls are TRBV9 and TRBJ1-2; a weak D match, TRBD1 (6 bases). This CDR3 spans 13 amino acids. V lost 5 bases, J lost 8 bases, and 16 bases lay in between. CDR1 and CDR2 (germline): SGDLS, YYNGEE. CDR3 region: CASSLTGFSGYTF. The DNA of the CDR3 is TGTGCCAGCAGTCTCACAGGGTTTTCGGGCTACACCTTC.

In this sample, this clone turned up once. The rearrangement uses TRBV15 and TRBJ2-4; D possibly corresponds to TRBD1 (5 bases). The germline V and J ends were trimmed by 1 base and 0 bases, with 10 bases remaining between them. The CDR3 runs 16 residues. Germline loops: CDR1 LNHNV, CDR2 YYDKDF (reference sequence). The CDR3 is CATSRVGRLAKNIQYF. The DNA for the CDR3 is TGTGCCACCAGCAGAGTGGGGCGCCTAGCCAAAAACATTCAGTACTTC.

The rearrangement uses TRBV6-5 and TRBJ2-7; 11 positions agree with TRBD1. Germline values: CDR1 MNHEY, CDR2 SVGAGI. The V segment lost 2 bases and the J segment 1 base; nucleotides outside the gene matches: 1. The CDR3 is made up of 15 amino acids. This CDR3 is CASSYRDRGSYEQYF. CDR3 in DNA: TGTGCCAGCAGTTACCGGGACAGGGGGTCCTACGAGCAGTACTTC.

This clone was detected only a few times. V and J are TRBV5-6 and TRBJ2-7; 7 positions match TRBD1. After removal of 3 bases from V and 3 bases from J, the junction contained 6 bases not matched to a gene. The length of the CDR3 is 14 residues. Germline V gene sequence: CDR1 SGHDT, CDR2 YYEEEE. This CDR3 is CASSWDRFDYEQYF. DNA for the CDR3: TGTGCCAGCAGCTGGGACAGATTTGACTACGAGCAGTACTTC.

The chain carries TRBV5-1 and TRBJ2-7; 9 bases are shared with TRBD1. This CDR3 comprises 17 residues. V was clipped by 3 bases and J by 2 bases; unmatched bases: 12. The germline V gene has CDR1 SGHRS and CDR2 YFSETQ. DNA for the CDR3: TGCGCCAGCAGCTCAGGGACAGGGATTCCGCAGGCCTACGAGCAGTACTTC. As protein: CASSSGTGIPQAYEQYF.

This chain connects TRBV19 to TRBJ2-5, with D tentatively TRBD2 (7 bases). The CDR3 is 14 amino acids. Trimming removed 9 bases at V and 4 bases at J, with 18 bases between. Germline values: CDR1 LNHDA, CDR2 SQIVND (reference sequence). CDR3 amino acids: CASARGAPGETQYF. The DNA for the CDR3 is TGTGCCAGCGCACGGGGGGCCCCCGGAGAGACCCAGTACTTC.

CDR3 protein: CASSVGTGGNYGYTF. CDR3 sequence (DNA): TGTGCCAGCAGCGTTGGGACCGGGGGTAACTATGGCTACACCTTC. V is TRBV9 and J is TRBJ1-2; weak D call: TRBD1 (5 bases). Germline CDR1 and CDR2: SGDLS and YYNGEE. This CDR3 is built from 15 residues. The V and J ends lost 2 bases and 1 base respectively, with 12 bases between them.

This chain joins TRBV25-1 and TRBJ2-3; 7 nucleotides match TRBD1. The V and J ends lost 4 bases and 2 bases, in that order; junction bases with no gene match: 9. CDR3 size: 16 residues. Germline V gives CDR1 MGHDK, CDR2 SYGVNS. The DNA for the CDR3 is TGTGCCAGCAGTGCCACAACAGGGGCAAACACAGATACGCAGTATTTT. It yields the protein CASSATTGANTDTQYF.

This chain uses TRBV12-1 with TRBJ1-2; the table names TRBD1, a call not compared with the DNA. TRBV12-1 is a pseudogene locus. This CDR3 is built from 17 residues. Written as DNA, the CDR3 is TGTGCCAGCAGCTCCTCCCCTCGTACGAGATTCCAGGATGGCTACACCTTC. It specifies CASSSSPRTRFQDGYTF.

The V call is TRBV10-3, the J call TRBJ2-2; no clear D gene. V lost 8 bases, J lost 3 bases, and 13 bases lay in between. The CDR3 totals 14 residues. The germline CDR1 and CDR2 sequences are ENHRY and SYGVKD. The CDR3 sequence is CAILRKIDTGELFF. The DNA of the CDR3 is TGTGCCATCCTCAGAAAAATCGACACCGGGGAGCTGTTTTTT.

V is TRBV19 and J is TRBJ2-1, with unresolved D. There are 12 residues in the CDR3. Germline V gene sequence: CDR1 LNHDA, CDR2 SQIVND (reference sequence). The V end lost 3 bases, the J end lost 4 bases, and 4 bases lay between the germline ends. DNA of the CDR3: TGTGCCAGTAGTATGAGTTACAATGAGCAGTTCTTC. Translated, it gives CASSMSYNEQFF.

The CDR3 sequence is CASSLFSDLNTGELFF. The CDR3 bases are TGCGCCAGCAGCTTGTTTTCAGATCTCAACACCGGGGAGCTGTTTTTT. The J gene is TRBJ2-2, the V gene TRBV5-1; D uncertain. The CDR3 has 16 amino acids. V was trimmed by 1 base and J by 2 bases, leaving 12 bases between them. Germline CDR1 reads SGHRS; CDR2 reads YFSETQ.

The rearrangement joins TRBV7-2 to TRBJ2-1; TRBD1 matches 7 bases. CDR3 length: 12 amino acids. CDR1 and CDR2 from the germline V gene are SGHTA and FQGNSA. The ends lost 5 bases at V and 7 bases at J; junction bases unmatched: 2. Here the CDR3 DNA reads TGTGCCAGCAGCCTCAGGGGGAATGAGCAGTTCTTC. This encodes CASSLRGNEQFF.

The chain is built from TRBV29-1 and TRBJ2-3; D is undetermined. There are 10 residues in the CDR3. Per germline, CDR1 SQVTM and CDR2 ANQGSEA. The V end was cut by 4 bases, the J end by 4 bases, with 3 bases between. The CDR3 DNA is TGCAGCGTTGGAGCAGATACGCAGTATTTT. It codes for CSVGADTQYF.

V usage is TRBV18 and J usage is TRBJ1-3, with 10 bases lining up with TRBD1. Germline V gene data show CDR1 as KGHSH and CDR2 as LQKENI. Trimming removed 0 bases from V and 4 bases from J; junction bases left unmatched: 9. This CDR3 region has 18 residues. The CDR3 bases are TGTGCCAGCTCACCACCGCTTCCCGGGACAGGGGTCGGAAACACCATATATTTT. It specifies CASSPPLPGTGVGNTIYF.